The clone carrying this TCR beta chain was recorded once. Profiled with immunoSEQ multiplex PCR; TCRdb holds only in-frame clones, not every one. The sample lists fewer than 250,000 clones, about nine tenths seen once, with just over 2.5% in the top ten. The data stem from a study of blood T cell repertoires in COVID-19. Study information: Collection of acute and convalescent COVID-19 samples took place in the United States, Italy and Spain. In each case, the material was cDNA or gDNA derived from T cells, B-cell-depleted T cells, or PBMCs.

Participants came from some 26 US areas, aged about 18 to 95 years. Self-reported history from a screening survey and questionnaire set each donor's cohort. The sequence was collected from a woman aged 30 to 39 with acute COVID-19. The sample taken for sequencing was PBMCs or T cells enriched from blood (not recorded which).

CDR3 sequence reads: CASSLGQGVDGYTF. The CDR3 DNA reads as TGTGCCAGCAGCTTAGGACAGGGCGTCGACGGCTACACCTTC. The chain couples TRBV7-8 to TRBJ1-2; 7 bases match TRBD1. This CDR3 is built from 14 residues. The V gene end was trimmed by 1 base and the J gene end by 8 bases; junction bases not matched to a gene: 7. The germline gives CDR1 SGHVS, CDR2 FQNEAQ.